This is a list of T cell receptor beta chains from one sample in a study of CD8 T cells in Susac syndrome. TCRdb ran MiXCR on the immunoSEQ multiplex PCR reads and lists one entry per CDR3 protein. The data show approximately 150,000 distinct CDR3 sequences, approximately 93% seen once. Source material: CD4+ T cells from PBMCs. These receptors came from a human donor with multiple sclerosis. The conserved cysteine and the conserved F or W are not part of the CDR3 here.

AWSDGASYEQY | TRBJ2-7 | TRBV30
SARDLGPRQGKAF | TRBJ1-1 | TRBV20-1
ASSARYTDTQY | TRBJ2-3 | TRBV7-3
ASSRLAGDVREQY | TRBJ2-7 | TRBV2
ASSLVSANEKLF | TRBJ1-4 | TRBV4-2
SVTGQDPNNEQF | TRBJ2-1 | TRBV29-1
ASNRGGSGRYTGELF | TRBJ2-2 | TRBV28
ASSATSGSSYNEQF | TRBJ2-1 | TRBV18
SAGRQGSFTEAF | TRBJ1-1 | TRBV20-1
ASSQDFGTGNTIY | TRBJ1-3 | TRBV3-1